These T cell receptor beta chains were read from a single sample in a study of blood T cell repertoires in COVID-19. The assay was immunoSEQ multiplex PCR, and TCRdb's table has in-frame clones only and misses some. Altogether 150,000 to 200,000 clones are present, approximately 90% being singletons, with the ten largest covering approximately 2.3%. Sequencing was done on a sample of peripheral blood. All receptors come from a man aged 70-80 years with active or convalescent COVID-19. CDR3s include the opening cysteine and the closing phenylalanine or tryptophan. Fields, in order: D gene, J gene, V gene, clone size, CDR3 protein, CDR3 DNA. The D gene is left open where the match is weak. Part of the rows lack a size; the others show once, few, many or a class for expanded clones.

d_call: TRBD1; j_call: TRBJ2-2; v_call: TRBV4-1; clone_size: NA; cdr3_aa: CASSPTGGSVTGELFF; cdr3_nt: TGCGCCAGCAGCCCGACAGGGGGCTCGGTGACCGGGGAGCTGTTTTTT
d_call: NA; j_call: TRBJ2-5; v_call: TRBV7-2; clone_size: NA; cdr3_aa: CASSLVEVWETQYF; cdr3_nt: TGTGCCAGCAGCCTCGTCGAGGTCTGGGAGACCCAGTACTTC
d_call: TRBD1; j_call: TRBJ1-6; v_call: TRBV4-1; clone_size: once; cdr3_aa: CASSQQGGWNSPLHF; cdr3_nt: TGCGCCAGCAGCCAACAGGGGGGCTGGAATTCACCCCTCCACTTT
d_call: NA; j_call: TRBJ1-6; v_call: TRBV5-6; clone_size: NA; cdr3_aa: CASSLVPRGRSGSPLHF; cdr3_nt: TGTGCCAGCAGCTTGGTTCCCAGGGGACGGTCTGGTTCACCCCTCCACTTT
d_call: NA; j_call: TRBJ2-1; v_call: TRBV28; clone_size: few; cdr3_aa: CASDRLAASNEQFF; cdr3_nt: TGTGCCAGCGACCGTCTAGCCGCCTCGAATGAGCAGTTCTTC
d_call: NA; j_call: TRBJ2-7; v_call: TRBV6-5; clone_size: NA; cdr3_aa: CASSYREAYEQYF; cdr3_nt: TGTGCCAGCAGTTACCGTGAGGCTTACGAGCAGTACTTC
d_call: TRBD1; j_call: TRBJ1-5; v_call: TRBV2; clone_size: once; cdr3_aa: CASSGTGPNQPQHF; cdr3_nt: TGTGCCAGCAGTGGGACAGGGCCCAATCAGCCCCAGCATTTT
d_call: TRBD1; j_call: TRBJ1-2; v_call: TRBV9; clone_size: NA; cdr3_aa: CASSAGQTNYGYTF; cdr3_nt: TGTGCCAGCAGCGCGGGACAGACTAACTATGGCTACACCTTC
d_call: NA; j_call: TRBJ1-5; v_call: TRBV4-3; clone_size: NA; cdr3_aa: CASSPRAQPQHF; cdr3_nt: TGCGCCAGCAGCCCCAGGGCTCAGCCCCAGCATTTT
d_call: NA; j_call: TRBJ1-2; v_call: TRBV24-1; clone_size: NA; cdr3_aa: CATSDRQVPYGYTF; cdr3_nt: TGTGCCACCAGTGATCGACAGGTGCCCTATGGCTACACCTTC
d_call: NA; j_call: TRBJ2-2; v_call: TRBV18; clone_size: few; cdr3_aa: CASSPGSGSNTGELFF; cdr3_nt: TGTGCCAGCTCACCAGGGTCAGGGTCGAACACCGGGGAGCTGTTTTTT
d_call: NA; j_call: TRBJ1-5; v_call: TRBV20-1; clone_size: NA; cdr3_aa: CSASNRQGNQPQHF; cdr3_nt: TGCAGTGCTAGTAACCGGCAGGGCAATCAGCCCCAGCATTTT
d_call: TRBD2; j_call: TRBJ2-2; v_call: TRBV5-4; clone_size: NA; cdr3_aa: CASSSSGRDTGELFF; cdr3_nt: TGTGCCAGCAGCTCCAGCGGGAGGGACACCGGGGAGCTGTTTTTT
d_call: TRBD2; j_call: TRBJ2-5; v_call: TRBV7-7; clone_size: NA; cdr3_aa: CASSLEASGSETQYF; cdr3_nt: TGTGCTAGCAGCTTAGAAGCTAGCGGGTCGGAGACCCAGTACTTC
d_call: NA; j_call: TRBJ2-7; v_call: TRBV6-1; clone_size: NA; cdr3_aa: CASSELGRGYEQYF; cdr3_nt: TGTGCCAGCAGTGAATTAGGCAGGGGTTACGAGCAGTACTTC
d_call: NA; j_call: TRBJ2-7; v_call: TRBV5-1; clone_size: NA; cdr3_aa: CASSPGGPYEQYF; cdr3_nt: TGCGCCAGCAGCCCCGGGGGACCCTACGAGCAGTACTTC
d_call: TRBD1; j_call: TRBJ1-3; v_call: TRBV4-1; clone_size: few; cdr3_aa: CASSHFPGQGAGNTIYF; cdr3_nt: TGCGCCAGCAGCCACTTCCCGGGACAGGGGGCTGGAAACACCATATATTTT
d_call: TRBD1; j_call: TRBJ2-5; v_call: TRBV6-5; clone_size: few; cdr3_aa: CASSYSWTGQETQYF; cdr3_nt: TGTGCCAGCAGTTACTCGTGGACAGGTCAAGAGACCCAGTACTTC
d_call: TRBD1; j_call: TRBJ1-3; v_call: TRBV18; clone_size: few; cdr3_aa: CASSPPGQRISGNTIYF; cdr3_nt: TGTGCCAGCTCACCACCGGGACAGCGGATTTCTGGAAACACCATATATTTT
d_call: NA; j_call: TRBJ1-5; v_call: TRBV5-5; clone_size: NA; cdr3_aa: CASSLDRSNQPQHF; cdr3_nt: TGTGCCAGCAGCTTAGACAGGTCAAATCAGCCCCAGCATTTT
d_call: NA; j_call: TRBJ2-3; v_call: TRBV7-2; clone_size: NA; cdr3_aa: CASRATSLGTDTQYF; cdr3_nt: TGTGCCAGCAGGGCGACTAGTCTGGGCACAGATACGCAGTATTTT